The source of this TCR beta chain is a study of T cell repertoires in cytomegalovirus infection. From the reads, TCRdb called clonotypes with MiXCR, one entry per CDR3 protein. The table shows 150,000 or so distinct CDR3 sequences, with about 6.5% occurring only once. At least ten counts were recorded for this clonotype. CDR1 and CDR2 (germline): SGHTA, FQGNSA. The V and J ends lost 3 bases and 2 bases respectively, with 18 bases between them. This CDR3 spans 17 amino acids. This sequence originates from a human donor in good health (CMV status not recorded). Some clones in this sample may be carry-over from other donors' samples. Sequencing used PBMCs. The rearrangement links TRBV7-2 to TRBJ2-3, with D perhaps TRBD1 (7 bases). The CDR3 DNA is TGTGCCAGCAGCTTGGAGGGACAGAGGTACGACACAGATACGCAGTATTTT. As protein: CASSLEGQRYDTDTQYF. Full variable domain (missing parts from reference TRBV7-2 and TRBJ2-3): GAGVSQSPSNKVTEKGKDVELRCDPISGHTALYWYRQSLGQGLEFLIYFQGNSAPDKSGLPSDRFSAERTGGSVSTLTIQRTQQEDSAVYLCASSLEGQRYDTDTQYFGPGTRLTVL.